This TCR beta chain was sequenced during a study of beta chain features in type 1 diabetes. In this sample, this clone turned up once. Its antigen is not known. Stem cell-like memory, regulatory, central memory and naive CD4+ cells were sorted via CD45RO/CCR7/CD25/CD127/CD95/CD27. Over 95% purity was reached by all sorted populations. Trimming pared 0 bases from V and 7 bases from J, leaving 10 bases between. The CDR3 has 14 amino acids. CDR1 and CDR2 from the germline V gene are SGHAT and FQNNGV. TCRB transcripts that were expressed got sequenced, as all of the isolated RNA had been reverse transcribed. For naive, central memory and regulatory T cell samples, reads averaged roughly 3.7 million. Data came from immunoSEQ multiplex PCR; TCRdb stores just in-frame clones and leaves some out. The repertoire holds nearly 350,000 clones, 8% seen once, with around 0.45% in the top ten. General observations from the study: VDJ junctions from patients with type 1 diabetes contained fewer insertions and more deletions.

The J gene is TRBJ2-4, the V gene TRBV11-2; D ambiguous. Sequencing was performed on central memory CD4+ T cells from blood. This TCR was sampled from a woman in her late teens or twenties in good health. For the CDR3, the DNA is TGTGCCAGCAGCTTAGATGGGTTTACTAACATTCAGTACTTC. Translation: CASSLDGFTNIQYF.